These 8 T cell receptor beta chains were all obtained from the same sample, sequenced in a study of blood T cell repertoires in COVID-19 (dated by TCRdb to the early 2020s). Library generation was performed with the immunoSEQ multiplex PCR assay. The source is immuneACCESS, and TCRdb retained only in-frame sequences with V and J called. Part of the clones is not carried over; for the studies checked, unresolved V genes explain less than half of this, and the remainder is unexplained. This sample holds 100,000 to 150,000 clones; more than 70% were observed only once. Jointly, the top ten make up around 4% of the sample. Material: peripheral blood. The receptors shown here come from a man between 60 and 75 years old with acute or convalescent COVID-19.

This sequence joins TRBV13 and TRBJ1-1, with 8 bases matching TRBD1. This CDR3 region has 15 residues. The ends lost 5 bases at V and 1 base at J; junction bases unmatched: 6. Germline loops: CDR1 PRHDT, CDR2 FYEKMQ (reference sequence). The CDR3 loop reads CASSRPTGGNTEAFF. Written as DNA, the CDR3 is TGTGCCAGCAGCCGACCAACAGGGGGGAACACTGAAGCTTTCTTT.

There are a few counts of this clone. The rearrangement links TRBV7-9 to TRBJ2-1, with 9 bases fitting TRBD1. J was trimmed by 7 bases and V by 1 base; bases with no gene match: 2. Germline V gene lookup returns CDR1 SEHNR and CDR2 FQNEAQ (reference sequence). This CDR3 spans 14 amino acids. The DNA of the CDR3 is TGTGCCAGCAGCTTAGAGGGACAGGGAAATGAGCAGTTCTTC. Translating it yields CASSLEGQGNEQFF.

The J gene is TRBJ2-5, the V gene TRBV4-2; perhaps TRBD1 as D (5 bases). This CDR3 comprises 15 residues. V was pared by 6 bases and J by 5 bases, with 19 bases between. Germline V gene lookup returns CDR1 LGHNA and CDR2 YNFKEQ. CDR3 protein: CASRRSSVAGETQYF. The CDR3 DNA reads as TGTGCCAGCAGACGCTCGTCGGTGGCAGGGGAGACCCAGTACTTC.

The chain is built from TRBV3-1 (or the pseudogene TRBV3-2) and TRBJ1-5, with TRBD1 identical over 10 bases. Looked up from germline, CDR1 is LGHDT and CDR2 is YNNKEL (reference sequence). There are 21 residues in the CDR3. Trimming took 2 bases from V and 2 from J; bases not matched to a gene: 18. CDR3 bases: TGTGCCAGCAGCCAAAGTGGTTCAGGGACAGGGGATGAAGAGGGCAATCAGCCCCAGCATTTT. This codes for CASSQSGSGTGDEEGNQPQHF.

This clone showed up just a few times. The chain uses TRBV11-2 and TRBJ2-7; maybe TRBD1 (7 bases). This CDR3 comprises 14 residues. Germline CDR1 reads SGHAT; CDR2 reads FQNNGV. The V end lost 3 bases, the J end lost 3 bases, and 12 bases lay between the germline ends. The CDR3, as DNA: TGTGCCAGCAGCTTCTTTCAGGGGGGCTACGAGCAGTACTTC. This gives the protein CASSFFQGGYEQYF.

The rearrangement uses TRBV18 and TRBJ1-4; 7 bases agree with TRBD1. V was clipped by 3 bases and J by 8 bases; unmatched bases: 6. The germline CDR1 and CDR2 sequences are KGHSH and LQKENI. This CDR3 comprises 14 residues. The CDR3 DNA reads as TGTGCCAGCTCACCGCAGGGGGAAGGGGAAAAACTGTTTTTT. This sequence encodes CASSPQGEGEKLFF. The entire variable domain, with the rest obtained from reference TRBV18 and TRBJ1-4, is as follows: NAGVMQNPRHLVRRRGQEARLRCSPMKGHSHVYWYRQLPEEGLKFMVYLQKENIIDESGMPKERFSAEFPKEGPSILRIQQVVRGDSAAYFCASSPQGEGEKLFFGSGTQLSVL.

The chain recombines TRBV25-1 with TRBJ2-1, with a tentative D call TRBD1 (6 bases). The CDR3 is 14 residues long. Germline-derived CDR1 and CDR2 are MGHDK and SYGVNS. The V end was cut by 4 bases, the J end by 4 bases, with 11 bases between. Here the CDR3 reads CASSGMDRYNEQFF. DNA of the CDR3: TGTGCCAGCAGTGGGATGGACAGATACAATGAGCAGTTCTTC.

This clone was counted between two and nine times. This chain uses TRBV12-3 or TRBV12-4 with TRBJ2-7, with 7 bases that match TRBD1. J lost 0 bases, V lost 6 bases, and 2 bases had no gene match. CDR3 length: 13 amino acids. CDR3 amino acids: CASSWDSSYEQYF. The CDR3 DNA reads TGTGCCAGCAGCTGGGACAGCTCCTACGAGCAGTACTTC.